Listed here are 17 T cell receptor beta chains from one sample, sequenced in a study of T cell responses to AZD1222 COVID-19 vaccine. Only in-frame clones appear in the TCRdb table, and some are missing; sequencing was by immunoSEQ multiplex PCR. The table shows roughly 120,000 clones, with roughly 90% occurring only once. Here the sequenced sample was peripheral blood, taken on day 0 of AZD1222 vaccination. These receptors came from an adult in good health.

V and J are TRBV10-1 and TRBJ1-2; 8 bases agree with TRBD1. CDR3 length equals 15 residues. After removal of 0 bases from V and 7 bases from J, the junction contained 7 bases not matched to a gene. Germline V gene data show CDR1 as WNHNN and CDR2 as SYGVQD (reference sequence). CDR3 sequence (DNA): TGCGCCAGCAGTGAGTCGCAGGAAGGGACAGGTGGCTACACCTTC. Residues: CASSESQEGTGGYTF.

The chain recombines TRBV18 with TRBJ1-3; 8 bases map to TRBD1. The ends lost 4 bases at V and 0 bases at J; junction bases unmatched: 2. This CDR3 has 15 amino acids. Germline values: CDR1 KGHSH, CDR2 LQKENI. The CDR3 DNA reads TGTGCCAGCTCACGACAGGGGACCTCTGGAAACACCATATATTTT. Translating it yields CASSRQGTSGNTIYF.

This chain links TRBV20-1 with TRBJ2-3; no definite D call. CDR3 length: 11 residues. Germline CDR1 and CDR2: DFQATT and SNEGSKA (reference sequence). V was pared by 7 bases and J by 5 bases, with 10 bases between. CDR3 nucleotide sequence: TGCAGTGTCTCCCGGCAAGATACGCAGTATTTT. This gives the protein CSVSRQDTQYF.

This clone was picked up a small number of times. This chain connects TRBV19 to TRBJ2-3; TRBD1 aligns across 7 bases. Germline assignment: CDR1 LNHDA and CDR2 SQIVND (reference sequence). This CDR3 is built from 13 residues. V shed 5 bases, J shed 4 bases, and the junction held 3 bases outside the gene matches. The CDR3 spells CASSAGGSDTQYF. DNA of the CDR3: TGTGCCAGTAGTGCAGGGGGATCAGATACGCAGTATTTT.

On this clone itself: Different DNA sequences within this sample yield the same CDR3. The CDR3 protein is CASSSGQGYEQYF. CDR3 coding DNA: TGTGCCAGCAGTTCGGGACAGGGATACGAGCAGTACTTC. The chain combines TRBV28 with TRBJ2-7, with 9 nucleotides matching TRBD1. Germline trimming cut 4 bases from V and 4 bases from J; bases unmatched to any gene: 2. This CDR3 has 13 amino acids. Germline V gene sequence: CDR1 MDHEN, CDR2 SYDVKM.

The V call is TRBV5-1, the J call TRBJ2-2; 9 nucleotides match TRBD1. After removal of 3 bases from V and 6 bases from J, the junction contained 9 bases not matched to a gene. This CDR3 comprises 16 residues. From germline, CDR1 is SGHRS and CDR2 YFSETQ. The CDR3 here is CASSSGTGSGAGELFF. The CDR3 DNA sequence: TGCGCCAGCAGCTCCGGGACAGGGTCGGGTGCCGGGGAGCTGTTTTTT.

The chain recombines TRBV28 with TRBJ1-6, with D uncertain. V lost 7 bases and J 6 bases, leaving 10 bases between the germline ends. CDR3 length: 13 residues. Germline CDR1 MDHEN, CDR2 SYDVKM. The CDR3 protein is CASKRETNSPLHF. The CDR3, as DNA: TGTGCCAGCAAGAGGGAGACTAATTCACCCCTCCACTTT.

The CDR3 nucleotides are TGTGCCAGCAGAAATTTGAAGGGGCGGGGACAGGGGCCCTACGAGCAGTACTTC. Amino acid sequence: CASRNLKGRGQGPYEQYF. The chain couples TRBV11-2 to TRBJ2-7; the match to TRBD1 covers 10 bases. In germline, CDR1 is SGHAT, CDR2 FQNNGV. CDR3 length: 18 residues. The trim removed 6 bases at V and 2 bases at J, leaving 16 bases unmatched.

The chain recombines TRBV7-9 with TRBJ2-1; D is perhaps TRBD2 (6 bases). V lost 0 bases and J lost 4, with 13 bases in between. The germline V gene has CDR1 SEHNR and CDR2 FQNEAQ (reference sequence). The CDR3 covers 16 residues. The CDR3: CASSLAEGGGYNEQFF. Written as DNA, the CDR3 is TGTGCCAGCAGCTTAGCGGAGGGCGGAGGGTACAATGAGCAGTTCTTC.

The count of this clone is one. This chain connects TRBV3-1 (or the pseudogene TRBV3-2) to TRBJ1-2; 9 bases are a match to TRBD1. From germline, CDR1 is LGHDT and CDR2 YNNKEL (reference sequence). The J segment lost 4 bases and the V segment lost 0 bases, leaving 6 bases of the junction unmatched. The CDR3 totals 16 residues. CDR3 nucleotide sequence: TGTGCCAGCAGCCAAGATGGGGGGACAGGGCGCTATGGCTACACCTTC. Protein sequence: CASSQDGGTGRYGYTF.

V usage is TRBV7-2 and J usage is TRBJ1-1, with D unclear. This CDR3 region has 13 residues. Germline V gene data show CDR1 as SGHTA and CDR2 as FQGNSA. The V end was cut by 4 bases, the J end by 1 base, with 7 bases between. Here the CDR3 DNA reads TGTGCCAGCAGCTCGCGTACGAACACTGAAGCTTTCTTT. The encoded protein is CASSSRTNTEAFF.

The rearrangement uses TRBV18 and TRBJ1-5, with 7 bases fitting TRBD1. With V trimmed by 3 bases and J by 6 bases, 5 bases remained unmatched. This CDR3 is 14 amino acids long. Germline V gives CDR1 KGHSH, CDR2 LQKENI. CDR3 protein: CASSPYRGRQPQHF. The CDR3 coding sequence is TGTGCCAGCTCACCCTACAGGGGACGTCAGCCCCAGCATTTT.

CDR3 protein: CASSLVVPSSYNSPLHF. CDR3 DNA sequence: TGTGCCAGCAGCTTAGTAGTTCCAAGCTCCTATAATTCACCCCTCCACTTT. This chain links TRBV7-8 with TRBJ1-6; no definite D call. Germline CDR1 is SGHVS and CDR2 is FQNEAQ. The CDR3 has 17 residues. Trimming removed 1 base from V and 0 bases from J, with 10 bases in between.

The sample holds a few counts of this clone. The chain is built from TRBV10-1 and TRBJ2-6, with D unclear. The germline CDR1 and CDR2 sequences are WNHNN and SYGVQD (reference sequence). The V end lost 6 bases, the J end lost 1 base, and 7 bases lay between the germline ends. This CDR3 is 14 amino acids long. The CDR3 coding sequence is TGCGCCAGCAGCGACGGATCTGGGGCCAACGTCCTGACTTTC. This codes for CASSDGSGANVLTF.

The chain joins TRBV4-1 to TRBJ2-5, with 9 bases matching TRBD1. The trim removed 2 bases at V and 4 bases at J, leaving 11 bases unmatched. The length of the CDR3 is 17 residues. The germline CDR1 and CDR2 sequences are MGHRA and YSYEKL. CDR3: CASSQRGTGQGRETQYF. For the CDR3, the DNA is TGCGCCAGCAGCCAAAGGGGTACGGGACAGGGTAGAGAGACCCAGTACTTC.

This clone showed up just once. Distinct nucleotide sequences in the sample also encode this CDR3. The chain is built from TRBV9 and TRBJ1-1; 7 nucleotides agree with TRBD1. Germline CDR1 SGDLS, CDR2 YYNGEE. The CDR3 loop spans 14 amino acids. With V trimmed by 2 bases and J by 1 base, 2 bases remained unmatched. The chain's CDR3 is CASSVGQTNTEAFF. The CDR3 DNA follows: TGTGCCAGCAGCGTGGGACAGACGAACACTGAAGCTTTCTTT.

The V call is TRBV9, the J call TRBJ2-7, with 10 bases aligning to TRBD1. The germline CDR1 and CDR2 sequences are SGDLS and YYNGEE. The V gene end was trimmed by 2 bases and the J gene end by 3 bases; junction bases not matched to a gene: 11. CDR3 length: 17 residues. CDR3 amino acids: CASSVLHRDRGGYEQYF. In DNA form, the CDR3 reads TGTGCCAGCAGCGTCCTCCACCGGGACAGGGGCGGCTACGAGCAGTACTTC.